Below, 16 T cell receptor beta chains from the same sample are listed, as sequenced in a study of vaccination and CD4 T cells after COVID-19. Treatment described: roughly 10-day PBMC culture with coronavirus spike peptide pools or control peptides (ViraFEST assay). No cognate antigen is known for these TCRs. Researchers used the Oncomine TCR Beta short-read assay to sequence DNA from cultured CD4+ T cells. Each CDR3 protein is one row after TCRdb ran MiXCR on the PCR reads. Seen here are over 15,000 distinct CDR3 sequences, approximately 49% observed once, and the top ten hold 4%. Material: CD4+ T cells from blood, cultured in vitro. These receptors originate from a human donor who had recovered from COVID-19.

V gene TRBV20-1 combines with J gene TRBJ2-7, with 7 bases lining up with TRBD1. This CDR3 contains 12 residues. Losses at the gene ends were 2 bases for V and 3 bases for J; bases not matched to a gene: 1. Germline V lookup: CDR1 DFQATT, CDR2 SNEGSKA (reference sequence). The CDR3 DNA reads as TGCAGTGCTAGACGGGACAGCTACGAGCAGTACTTC. Its protein is CSARRDSYEQYF.

The chain links TRBV5-4 to TRBJ2-3; D assignment may be TRBD1 or TRBD2 (5 bases each). The germline gives CDR1 SGHNT, CDR2 YYREEE (reference sequence). The germline V and J ends were trimmed by 7 bases and 2 bases, with 11 bases remaining between them. This CDR3 is built from 13 residues. The CDR3 sequence is CASGTDITDTQYF. CDR3 bases: TGTGCCAGCGGGACCGATATCACAGATACGCAGTATTTT.

The J gene is TRBJ1-1, the V gene TRBV7-6, with D uncertain. Germline loops: CDR1 SGHVS, CDR2 FNYEAQ. Trimming took 2 bases from V and 1 from J, leaving 2 bases between them. CDR3 length equals 12 residues. The CDR3 loop reads CASSLTNTEAFF. For the CDR3, the DNA is TGTGCCAGCAGCTTAACGAACACTGAAGCTTTCTTT. The variable domain in full, with the rest retrieved from reference TRBV7-6 and TRBJ1-1, is GAGVSQSPRYKVTKRGQDVALRCDPISGHVSLYWYRQALGQGPEFLTYFNYEAQQDKSGLPNDRFSAERPEGSISTLTIQRTEQRDSAMYRCASSLTNTEAFFGQGTRLTVV.

This clonotype came up a few times. The chain uses TRBV7-2 and TRBJ2-2, with D possibly being TRBD2 (6 bases). V lost 4 bases and J 0 bases, leaving 9 bases between the germline ends. The CDR3 spans 15 residues. Germline V CDR1 and CDR2: SGHTA, FQGNSA. CDR3 bases: TGTGCCAGCAGCTCGCGGGGAACGAACACCGGGGAGCTGTTTTTT. Translated, it gives CASSSRGTNTGELFF.

The chain combines TRBV7-9 with TRBJ2-3, with 7 bases fitting TRBD1. The CDR3 covers 14 residues. V was pared by 5 bases and J by 2 bases, with 4 bases of the junction left unmatched. In germline, CDR1 is SEHNR, CDR2 FQNEAQ (reference sequence). CDR3 loop: CASSTGQATDTQYF. In DNA, the CDR3 is TGTGCCAGCAGCACCGGACAGGCCACAGATACGCAGTATTTT.

The chain joins TRBV5-1 to TRBJ2-1, with 8 bases lining up with TRBD2. The germline V gene encodes CDR1 SGHRS and CDR2 YFSETQ. The CDR3 contains 15 residues. With V trimmed by 3 bases and J by 4 bases, 6 bases remained unmatched. CDR3 coding DNA: TGCGCCAGCAGCTACCTAGCGGGTGGTTACAATGAGCAGTTCTTC. Encoded protein: CASSYLAGGYNEQFF. The full variable domain, its missing parts supplied by reference TRBV5-1 and TRBJ2-1, is KAGVTQTPRYLIKTRGQQVTLSCSPISGHRSVSWYQQTPGQGLQFLFEYFSETQRNKGNFPGRFSGRQFSNSRSEMNVSTLELGDSALYLCASSYLAGGYNEQFFGPGTRLTVL.

The chain couples TRBV6-2 or TRBV6-3 to TRBJ2-7, with D hard to call. From germline, CDR1 is MNHEY and CDR2 SVGEGT. CDR3 length: 11 residues. V was clipped by 6 bases and J by 7 bases, with 10 bases between them. As DNA, the CDR3 is TGTGCCAGCAGCCAAACCAGTGAGCAGTACTTC. It codes for CASSQTSEQYF.

The sample holds one count of this clonotype. The CDR3 reads CASSHTEAFF. CDR3 in DNA: TGTGCCAGCAGCCACACTGAAGCTTTCTTT. The gene calls are TRBV12-3 or TRBV12-4 and TRBJ1-1; no definite D call. Trimming stripped 6 bases from V and 3 bases from J, with 2 bases between. The length of the CDR3 is 10 residues.

The V gene is TRBV28, the J gene TRBJ1-2; D not certain. CDR1 MDHEN and CDR2 SYDVKM come from the germline V gene. The V end lost 6 bases, the J end lost 4 bases, and 12 bases lay between the germline ends. This CDR3 is 13 amino acids long. For the CDR3, the DNA is TGTGCCAGCAGCTCAAGAACAGTCTATGGCTACACCTTC. The encoded protein is CASSSRTVYGYTF.

The rearrangement links TRBV5-5 to TRBJ2-3; D is undetermined. This CDR3 region has 16 residues. The germline V gene has CDR1 SGHKS and CDR2 YYEKEE (reference sequence). Trimming cost V 4 bases and J 1 base, with 16 bases left between them. CDR3 sequence: CASSHHPQSRTDTQYF. CDR3 sequence (DNA): TGTGCCAGCAGCCACCACCCCCAGTCACGCACAGATACGCAGTATTTT.

The genes are TRBV19 and TRBJ2-5; perhaps TRBD1 as D (6 bases). CDR1 is LNHDA and CDR2 is SQIVND in the germline V gene (reference sequence). Trimming shortened V by 2 bases and J by 5 bases, and 9 bases separated the two germline ends. The CDR3 totals 13 residues. Here the CDR3 reads CASSITGRETQYF. CDR3 nucleotides: TGTGCCAGTAGTATAACAGGGCGGGAGACCCAGTACTTC. The full variable domain, with the rest looked up from reference TRBV19 and TRBJ2-5, is DGGITQSPKYLFRKEGQNVTLSCEQNLNHDAMYWYRQDPGQGLRLIYYSQIVNDFQKGDIAEGYSVSREKKESFPLTVTSAQKNPTAFYLCASSITGRETQYFGPGTRLLVL.

About this clonotype: A junction boundary mismatches the germline segment, possibly from a read error. This chain uses TRBV12-3 or TRBV12-4 with TRBJ2-7; 8 bases are shared with TRBD2. The CDR3 runs 14 residues. CDR3 bases: TGTGCCAGCAGTATAGCGGGAAGCTCCTACGAGCAGTACTTC. Protein sequence: CASSIAGSSYEQYF.

This rearrangement joins TRBV18 to TRBJ2-1; 8 positions match TRBD2. Trimming removed 6 bases from V and 3 bases from J; junction bases left unmatched: 7. The CDR3 runs to 15 residues. Germline assignment: CDR1 KGHSH and CDR2 LQKENI. The CDR3 spells CASSPGAGVYNEQFF. CDR3 bases: TGTGCCAGCTCCCCGGGAGCGGGGGTCTACAATGAGCAGTTCTTC.

By share, this clonotype ranks as large (0.1 to 1%). The chain recombines TRBV27 with TRBJ1-1; D perhaps matches TRBD1 (5 bases). Germline V gene sequence: CDR1 MNHEY, CDR2 SMNVEV (reference sequence). The CDR3 runs to 12 residues. Trimming took off 4 bases at V and 12 bases at J, with 15 bases between the two ends. This CDR3 is CASSSPGRNTFF. In DNA form, the CDR3 reads TGTGCCAGCAGTTCTCCGGGGCGCAATACTTTCTTT.

This chain uses TRBV6-5 with TRBJ1-1; D gene unclear. The CDR3 loop spans 15 amino acids. CDR1 and CDR2 from the germline V gene are MNHEY and SVGAGI. V was trimmed by 0 bases and J by 1 base, leaving 9 bases between them. The CDR3 is CASSYSQARNTEAFF. The DNA for the CDR3 is TGTGCCAGCAGTTACTCCCAGGCGCGGAACACTGAAGCTTTCTTT.

The chain links TRBV12-3 or TRBV12-4 to TRBJ2-5, with 8 bases aligning to TRBD1. V shed 0 bases, J shed 4 bases, and the junction held 13 bases outside the gene matches. This CDR3 is built from 18 residues. The CDR3 DNA reads as TGTGCCAGCAGTTTAGCGACAGGGGCAGGGATTGGGTCAGAGACCCAGTACTTC. It specifies CASSLATGAGIGSETQYF.